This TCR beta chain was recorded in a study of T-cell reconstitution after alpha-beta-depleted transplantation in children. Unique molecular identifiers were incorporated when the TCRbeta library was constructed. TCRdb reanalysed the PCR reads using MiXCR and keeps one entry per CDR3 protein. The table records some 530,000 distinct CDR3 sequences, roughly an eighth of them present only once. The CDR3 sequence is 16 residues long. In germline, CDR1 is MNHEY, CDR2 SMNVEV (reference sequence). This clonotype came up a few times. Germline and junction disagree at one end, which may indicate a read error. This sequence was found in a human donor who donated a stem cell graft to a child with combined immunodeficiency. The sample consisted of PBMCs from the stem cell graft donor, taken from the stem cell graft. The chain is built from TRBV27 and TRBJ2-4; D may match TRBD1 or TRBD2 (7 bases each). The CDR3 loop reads CASSLSEDRRGNIQYF. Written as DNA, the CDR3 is TGTGCCAGCAGTCTATCAGAGGACAGGCGGGGGAACATTCAGTACTTC.